This T cell receptor (beta chain) was retrieved from a study of human T cells and chemical hapten exposure. Turning to the study itself: An approximately 2 cm by approximately 2 cm inner upper arm patch received 2% DPC for sensitization.

MiXCR, run by TCRdb on the RACE reads, gives a single entry per CDR3 protein. Of roughly 190,000 distinct CDR3 sequences listed, around 22% were seen once; the top ten hold less than 7%. Concerning this clonotype: The antigen remains unidentified.

The time point: patch test 1, 2 weeks after DPC sensitization. Treatment defined: therapeutic diphenylcyclopropenone sensitization with weekly scalp DPC. Suited to DPC and affected by alopecia, the donors ranged from 18 to 70 years old. Study-level findings and limits: In comparison with controls, expanded TCRs gave rise to a significantly larger number of large CDR3 similarity clusters. Counts of TCRs expanded at PT1 correlated positively with patch test score.

Sequenced material: whole blood, taken in connection with sensitization to the hapten diphenylcyclopropenone (DPC). The TCR sequence derives from a woman in her forties or fifties with alopecia areata. Some clones in this sample may be carry-over from other donors' samples.

This CDR3 reads CASSDSGLSSDTQYF. CDR3 coding DNA: TGTGCCAGCAGTGACTCGGGACTATCTTCAGATACGCAGTATTTT. V usage is TRBV6-4 and J usage is TRBJ2-3, with 7 bases fitting TRBD2. The CDR3 consists of 15 residues. Germline CDR1 is MRHNA and CDR2 is SNTAGT. V shed 0 bases and J 4 bases; nucleotides not matched to a gene: 4.